Listed below are T cell receptor beta chains from one sample, sequenced in a study of CD8+ T cells in alopecia areata. The protocol was immunoSEQ multiplex PCR, while the TCRdb copy is restricted to in-frame clones and leaves out a portion. The data contain about 200,000 clones, approximately 61% of them singletons. The starting material was CD4+ T cells sorted from blood, obtained at week 0. The receptors were sampled from a human donor with alopecia areata. Both conserved end residues are part of each CDR3. A D gene is named only where the DNA matches it firmly. Some rows mark clone size as missing; the rest say once, few, many or name a class of expanded clone.

>.|TRBV9|TRBJ2-5|.
TGTGCCAGCAGTGAGGGCGGGCCTGGGACCCAGTACTTC
CASSEGGPGTQYF
>.|TRBV6-4|TRBJ1-6|few
TGTGCCAGCAGAGTTAGTTCCCGTAGCTCCTATAATTCACCCCTCCACTTT
CASRVSSRSSYNSPLHF
>.|TRBV11-2|TRBJ2-1|.
TGTGCCAGCAGCTTAGTGGCGTCCGGCTACAATGAGCAGTTCTTC
CASSLVASGYNEQFF
>TRBD2|TRBV9|TRBJ2-1|.
TGTGCCAGCAGCGTAGGTCCATTTGGGAGGGAGAGCGGCAATGAGCAGTTCTTC
CASSVGPFGRESGNEQFF
>.|TRBV18|TRBJ2-7|once
TGTGCCAGCTCATACGGACAGTTCTACGAGCAGTACTTC
CASSYGQFYEQYF
>TRBD1|TRBV30|TRBJ1-1|.
TGTGCCTGGAGTCCCGGGACAGAGAACACTGAAGCTTTCTTT
CAWSPGTENTEAFF
>.|TRBV5-1|TRBJ2-3|.
TGCGCCAGCAGCTTGAGTGGCCCAGATACGCAGTATTTT
CASSLSGPDTQYF
>.|TRBV19|TRBJ1-5|.
TGTGCCAGTAGTATTCAGGTAACACAGCCCCAGCATTTT
CASSIQVTQPQHF
>TRBD1|TRBV29-1|TRBJ1-1|.
TGCAGCGCAGGGGGCCTAATGAACACTGAAGCTTTCTTT
CSAGGLMNTEAFF
>.|TRBV5-1|TRBJ2-2|.
TGCGCCAGCAGCTTGGAGGACAGCGCCACCGGGGAGCTGTTTTTT
CASSLEDSATGELFF
>TRBD2|TRBV7-2|TRBJ2-1|.
TGTGCCAGCAGCGCGGTCGGGAGGCCCGGAGGCAATGAGCAGTTCTTC
CASSAVGRPGGNEQFF
>TRBD1|TRBV27|TRBJ2-1|few
TGTGCCAGCAGGGAGACAGGGTTCCCCTACAATGAGCAGTTCTTC
CASRETGFPYNEQFF
>.|TRBV29-1|TRBJ2-2|.
TGCAGCGTTCAGCCGCGGACCGGGGAGCTGTTTTTT
CSVQPRTGELFF
>.|TRBV7-9|TRBJ2-2|few
TGTGCCAGCAGAGGGGAGAACACCGGGGAGCTGTTTTTT
CASRGENTGELFF
>.|TRBV29-1|TRBJ2-1|.
TGCAGCGTTGATAGGAGGGGGAATGAGCAGTTCTTC
CSVDRRGNEQFF
>.|TRBV4-1|TRBJ2-2|.
TGCGCCAGCAGCCTCCTCCGGGCAGGGACCACCGGGGAGCTGTTTTTT
CASSLLRAGTTGELFF
>TRBD2|TRBV9|TRBJ2-2|few
TGTGCCAGCAGCGTAGTTCCTAGCGGGAGTGCCGGGGAGCTGTTTTTT
CASSVVPSGSAGELFF
>TRBD2|TRBV5-1|TRBJ2-3|.
TGCGCCAGCCGAGCGGGGCCAGATACGCAGTATTTT
CASRAGPDTQYF
>.|TRBV4-1|TRBJ2-4|.
TGCGCCAGCAGCCAAGATGGTCTAGCCAAAAACATTCAGTACTTC
CASSQDGLAKNIQYF
>TRBD1|TRBV11-2|TRBJ1-5|.
TGTGCCAGCAGCTTGGGGACAGGGGCTAGGCCCCAGCATTTT
CASSLGTGARPQHF
>.|TRBV2|TRBJ1-5|.
TGTGCCAGCAAAGCGCGCTTTCTAGACAGCAAAAATCAGCCCCAGCATTTT
CASKARFLDSKNQPQHF
>.|TRBV5-1|TRBJ2-5|few
TGCGCCAGCAGCTTCGGCAGGGGGGATGGAGAGACCCAGTACTTC
CASSFGRGDGETQYF
>.|TRBV7-9|TRBJ1-2|.
TGTGCCACCGTGGGACGCCGAGTCAAGTATGGCTACACCTTC
CATVGRRVKYGYTF
>.|TRBV6-6|TRBJ1-6|.
TGTGCCAGCATCCGGGGTGGGGAGCGAAATTCACCCCTCCACTTT
CASIRGGERNSPLHF